This T cell receptor beta chain was recovered during a study of T cell changes during pregnancy in multiple sclerosis (dated 2019 in TCRdb). With respect to the entire study: The study examined how the T cell repertoire changed over the course of pregnancy in women with multiple sclerosis.

This clone was seen once. Its antigen remains undetermined. Nothing much larger sits one base from this clone, and base qualities are not available. The CDR3 numbers 14 residues from cysteine through phenylalanine. Of the read, only the CDR3 DNA is kept; its 42 bases are in frame from base 1. The germline V gene (reference sequence) gives CDR1 as MNHNY and CDR2 as SVGAGI. Trimming costs V 0 bases and J 1 base, and their ends lie 7 bases apart. Receptor libraries were prepared by the immunoSEQ multiplex PCR assay. The table comes from immuneACCESS by way of TCRdb, which keeps in-frame sequences with V and J called. Part of the clones is missing from these tables; in studies checked, under half for an unresolved V gene and the rest for unknown reasons. The sample has around 77,000 clones on record, 75% to 95% of them singletons. The ten largest clonotypes hold under 0.9% of the sample.

This TCR came from a female donor in good health, enrolled as a control in a pregnancy study. The sequencing here drew on peripheral blood, taken in the third trimester of pregnancy. The V and J segments used are TRBV6-6 and TRBJ2-7; no D segment can be confidently identified. CDR3 region: CASSYSAVSYEQYF. The DNA sequence reads TGTGCCAGCAGTTACTCTGCGGTATCCTACGAGCAGTACTTC.